These 18 T cell receptor beta chains originate from one sample sequenced in a study of beta chain features in type 1 diabetes. Points from the study as a whole: For Type 1 diabetes patients, all four CD4+ subsets carried TCRB CDR3s that were moderately but significantly shorter.

Their antigens remain unidentified. Expressed TCRB transcripts were sequenced after all isolated RNA was converted to cDNA. Sequencing used immunoSEQ multiplex PCR; TCRdb keeps in-frame clones, though not all of them. The sample records under 150,000 clones, 17% being singletons. The sequenced sample was central memory CD4+ T cells from blood. The origin of the receptors is a man aged 18 to 30 with type 1 diabetes.

This clone appeared a few times. V usage is TRBV7-9 and J usage is TRBJ1-1; 7 bases map to TRBD1. V lost 4 bases and J lost 3; bases outside the gene matches: 5. This CDR3 has 14 residues. CDR1 and CDR2 from the germline V gene are SEHNR and FQNEAQ (reference sequence). The CDR3 reads CASSSLGTDTEAFF. In DNA form, the CDR3 reads TGTGCCAGCAGCTCCCTCGGGACAGACACTGAAGCTTTCTTT.

This clone has just a few counts. This chain uses TRBV2 with TRBJ2-1; TRBD2 aligns across 9 bases. Germline CDR1 is SNHLY and CDR2 is FYNNEI. With 7 bases clipped from V and 10 bases from J, the junction kept 11 bases outside the gene matches. The length of the CDR3 is 14 residues. The CDR3 spells CASNESGGKNEQFF. The CDR3 coding sequence is TGTGCCAGCAACGAAAGCGGGGGGAAAAACGAGCAGTTCTTC.

This clone was detected only a few times. The rearrangement joins TRBV4-2 to TRBJ1-1; D unclear. V lost 0 bases and J 0 bases, leaving 8 bases between the germline ends. This CDR3 is 15 amino acids long. From germline, CDR1 is LGHNA and CDR2 YNFKEQ. CDR3 amino acids: CASSQEKVLNTEAFF. DNA for the CDR3: TGTGCCAGCAGCCAAGAAAAAGTTTTGAACACTGAAGCTTTCTTT.

There are a few counts of this clone. V usage is TRBV7-9 and J usage is TRBJ1-2, with 10 bases identical to TRBD1. This CDR3 has 13 amino acids. With 5 bases clipped from V and 6 bases from J, the junction kept 3 bases outside the gene matches. Germline V gene data show CDR1 as SEHNR and CDR2 as FQNEAQ (reference sequence). CDR3 DNA: TGTGCCAGCAGCCGAGGGACAGGGGATGGCTACACCTTC. The encoded protein is CASSRGTGDGYTF. The full variable domain, completed using reference TRBV7-9 and TRBJ1-2, is DTGVSQNPRHKITKRGQNVTFRCDPISEHNRLYWYRQTLGQGPEFLTYFQNEAQLEKSRLLSDRFSAERPKGSFSTLEIQRTEQGDSAMYLCASSRGTGDGYTFGSGTRLTVV.

This clone came up a few times. The chain has TRBV2 and TRBJ2-3; D uncertain. V gave up 1 base and J gave up 0 bases, with 8 bases separating them. Per germline, CDR1 SNHLY and CDR2 FYNNEI. CDR3 length: 15 amino acids. In DNA form, the CDR3 reads TGTGCCAGCAGTGAAGAGGGTACTAGCACAGATACGCAGTATTTT. Protein sequence: CASSEEGTSTDTQYF.

The chain joins TRBV5-1 to TRBJ2-1, with 10 bases lining up with TRBD2. Germline assignment: CDR1 SGHRS and CDR2 YFSETQ. The CDR3 totals 16 residues. V trimming: 4 bases; J trimming: 6 bases; junction bases outside the gene matches: 10. CDR3 DNA: TGCGCCAGCAGCGTCCTACTAGCGGGGTCCAGCAATGAGCAGTTCTTC. This sequence encodes CASSVLLAGSSNEQFF.

This rearrangement joins TRBV7-9 to TRBJ2-5, with a possible D match to TRBD2 (6 bases). CDR3 length: 15 amino acids. Germline V CDR1 and CDR2: SEHNR, FQNEAQ (reference sequence). Trimming removed 1 base from V and 2 bases from J, with 11 bases in between. In DNA form, the CDR3 reads TGTGCCAGCAGCTTAGACAGGACTACTCAAGAGACCCAGTACTTC. This gives the protein CASSLDRTTQETQYF.

This clone was found many times. V and J are TRBV5-4 and TRBJ2-1; perhaps TRBD2 as D (6 bases). This CDR3 contains 11 residues. Deletions cut 4 bases from V and 10 bases from J, with 9 bases between. Germline lookup yields CDR1 SGHNT and CDR2 YYREEE (reference sequence). CDR3 residues: CASSRAGEQFF. In DNA form, the CDR3 reads TGTGCCAGCAGCCGGGCGGGGGAGCAGTTCTTC.

This clone was counted between two and nine times. The rearrangement joins TRBV30 to TRBJ2-1; no reliable D call. Per germline, CDR1 GTSNPN and CDR2 SVGIG (reference sequence). The CDR3 sequence is 13 residues long. V was trimmed by 8 bases and J by 3 bases, leaving 14 bases between them. The CDR3 nucleotides are TGTGCCGTGAGTGTGACTCACTACAATGAGCAGTTCTTC. This sequence encodes CAVSVTHYNEQFF.

The genes are TRBV11-1 and TRBJ1-2; D possibly corresponds to TRBD1 (5 bases). Trimming cost V 5 bases and J 6 bases, with 16 bases left between them. This CDR3 has 14 amino acids. The germline CDR1 and CDR2 sequences are SGHAT and FQDESV (reference sequence). The CDR3 region has the DNA TGTGCCAGCAGCAAACGGCAGGGCGCGGATGGCTACACCTTC. It is translated as CASSKRQGADGYTF.

This clone was detected many times. This chain joins TRBV28 and TRBJ2-1; D might be TRBD2 (6 bases). The V gene lost 4 bases and the J gene lost 8 bases, with 18 bases spanning the gap. Germline V gene data show CDR1 as MDHEN and CDR2 as SYDVKM. This CDR3 spans 15 amino acids. CDR3 protein: CASSSAGSSIDEQFF. The CDR3 bases are TGTGCCAGCAGTTCGGCGGGATCATCTATCGATGAGCAGTTCTTC. Combining the CDR3 with reference TRBV28 and TRBJ2-1 gives the whole variable domain DVKVTQSSRYLVKRTGEKVFLECVQDMDHENMFWYRQDPGLGLRLIYFSYDVKMKEKGDIPEGYSVSREKKERFSLILESASTNQTSMYLCASSSAGSSIDEQFFGPGTRLTVL.

This clone was seen a handful of times. The rearrangement joins TRBV4-2 to TRBJ2-7, with D uncertain. The CDR3 has 12 amino acids. V was clipped by 4 bases and J by 0 bases, with 4 bases between them. Germline V lookup: CDR1 LGHNA, CDR2 YNFKEQ. In DNA, the CDR3 is TGTGCCAGCAGCCTTGACTCCTACGAGCAGTACTTC. Amino acids: CASSLDSYEQYF.

This clone occurred many times. The V gene is TRBV7-9, the J gene TRBJ2-7, with TRBD2 identical over 9 bases. The J segment lost 2 bases and the V segment lost 8 bases, leaving 7 bases of the junction unmatched. CDR3 length: 14 residues. CDR1 and CDR2 from the germline V gene are SEHNR and FQNEAQ (reference sequence). CDR3 bases: TGTGCCAGCCATCGCGGGAGGGACGCCTACGAGCAGTACTTC. Its protein is CASHRGRDAYEQYF. Looking up the rest from reference TRBV7-9 and TRBJ2-7 gives the full variable domain: DTGVSQNPRHKITKRGQNVTFRCDPISEHNRLYWYRQTLGQGPEFLTYFQNEAQLEKSRLLSDRFSAERPKGSFSTLEIQRTEQGDSAMYLCASHRGRDAYEQYFGPGTRLTVT.

The CDR3 coding sequence is TGTGCCAGCAGCGTAGAACCCACTGGATTGAATTCACCCCTCCACTTT. Protein product: CASSVEPTGLNSPLHF. The chain has TRBV9 and TRBJ1-6; no clear D. Germline V gene sequence: CDR1 SGDLS, CDR2 YYNGEE. This CDR3 comprises 16 residues. With 0 bases removed from V and 7 bases from J, the gap between germline ends came to 14 bases.

The chain joins TRBV4-1 to TRBJ2-1; D gene ambiguous. The germline CDR1 and CDR2 sequences are MGHRA and YSYEKL. There are 14 residues in the CDR3. Trimming stripped 2 bases from V and 8 bases from J, with 13 bases between. The CDR3 region has the DNA TGCGCCAGCAGCCAATCTTCTACTATATATGAGCAGTTCTTC. Translating it yields CASSQSSTIYEQFF.

This clone has at least ten counts. J is TRBJ2-3 and V is TRBV2, with 7 bases fitting TRBD1. The CDR3 runs to 15 residues. Germline loops: CDR1 SNHLY, CDR2 FYNNEI. Trimming at V came to 2 bases and at J to 4 bases, leaving 6 bases not matched to a gene. For the CDR3, the DNA is TGTGCCAGCAGTGAAATCGACAGGGTGTCAGATACGCAGTATTTT. This sequence encodes CASSEIDRVSDTQYF. The whole variable domain, filled in from reference TRBV2 and TRBJ2-3, reads EPEVTQTPSHQVTQMGQEVILRCVPISNHLYFYWYRQILGQKVEFLVSFYNNEISEKSEIFDDQFSVERPDGSNFTLKIRSTKLEDSAMYFCASSEIDRVSDTQYFGPGTRLTVL.

The rearrangement links TRBV30 to TRBJ1-1; D uncertain. Germline V gene data show CDR1 as GTSNPN and CDR2 as SVGIG (reference sequence). V gave up 2 bases and J gave up 7 bases, with 11 bases separating them. CDR3 size: 12 residues. The CDR3 DNA reads TGTGCCTGGAGTCCCCTGGGAGGTGAAGCTTTCTTT. Amino acid sequence: CAWSPLGGEAFF.

The chain recombines TRBV29-1 with TRBJ2-2; no definite D call. The CDR3 runs 14 residues. Trimming shortened V by 0 bases and J by 1 base, and 6 bases separated the two germline ends. Germline values: CDR1 SQVTM, CDR2 ANQGSEA. CDR3 region: CSVEDGGNTGELFF. The CDR3 DNA sequence: TGCAGCGTTGAAGACGGCGGGAACACCGGGGAGCTGTTTTTT.